This T cell receptor beta chain was recovered during a study of blood T cells in healthy people across ages. The CDR3 has 16 residues. Germline CDR1 and CDR2: SGHRS and YFSETQ. Deletions cut 2 bases from V and 1 base from J, with 15 bases between. This clonotype showed up many times. Primed by a sample-barcoded 5' primer and a J-beta primer mix, a second PCR proceeded for 7 to 11 cycles. TCRdb re-called the 5' RACE reads through MiXCR, storing one row per CDR3 protein. The table includes about 590,000 distinct CDR3 sequences, approximately 30% detected once. V gene TRBV5-1 combines with J gene TRBJ1-1; a possible D gene is TRBD1 (5 bases). Input material: blood. This clonotype was sampled from an elderly woman in good health. This chain's CDR3 is CASSLTSQGSNTEAFF. The CDR3 DNA reads as TGCGCCAGCAGCTTAACCTCCCAGGGTTCGAACACTGAAGCTTTCTTT.